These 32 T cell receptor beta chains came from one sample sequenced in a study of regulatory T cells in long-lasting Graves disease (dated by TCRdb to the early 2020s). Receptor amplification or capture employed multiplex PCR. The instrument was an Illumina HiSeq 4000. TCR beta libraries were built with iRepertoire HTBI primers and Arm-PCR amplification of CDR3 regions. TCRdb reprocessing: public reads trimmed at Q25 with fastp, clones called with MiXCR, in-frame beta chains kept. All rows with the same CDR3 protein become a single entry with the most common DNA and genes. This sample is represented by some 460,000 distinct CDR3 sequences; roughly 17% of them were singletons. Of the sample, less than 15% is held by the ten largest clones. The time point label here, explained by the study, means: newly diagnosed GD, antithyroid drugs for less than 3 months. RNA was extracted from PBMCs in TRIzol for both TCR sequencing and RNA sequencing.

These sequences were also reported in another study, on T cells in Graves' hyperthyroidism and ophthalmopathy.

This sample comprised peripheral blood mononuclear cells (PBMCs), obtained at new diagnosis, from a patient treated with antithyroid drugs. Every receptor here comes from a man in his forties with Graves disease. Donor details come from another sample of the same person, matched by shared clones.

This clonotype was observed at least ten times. This CDR3 reads CASSLSQGLGEQYF. The CDR3 region has the DNA TGTGCCAGCAGCTTATCACAGGGGTTAGGCGAGCAGTACTTC. The chain carries TRBV7-3 and TRBJ2-7; 7 bases are a match to TRBD1. This CDR3 region has 14 residues. Trimming removed 2 bases from V and 6 bases from J; junction bases left unmatched: 7. Germline-derived CDR1 and CDR2 are SGHTA and FQGTGA. Full variable domain (missing parts from reference TRBV7-3 and TRBJ2-7): GAGVSQTPSNKVTEKGKYVELRCDPISGHTALYWYRQSLGQGPEFLIYFQGTGAADDSGLPNDRFFAVRPEGSVSTLKIQRTERGDSAVYLCASSLSQGLGEQYFGPGTRLTVT.

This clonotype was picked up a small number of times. CDR3 bases: TGCAGTGCGGAAACTAGCGGGCCAACCGGGGAGCTGTTTTTT. This codes for CSAETSGPTGELFF. The chain employs TRBV20-1 and TRBJ2-2; TRBD2 matches at 9 bases. Losses at the gene ends were 6 bases for V and 5 bases for J; bases not matched to a gene: 7. From germline, CDR1 is DFQATT and CDR2 SNEGSKA (reference sequence). This CDR3 is built from 14 residues.

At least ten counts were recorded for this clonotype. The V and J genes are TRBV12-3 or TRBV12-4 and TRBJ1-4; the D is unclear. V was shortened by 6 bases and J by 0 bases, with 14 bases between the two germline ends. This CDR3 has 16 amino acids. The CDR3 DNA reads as TGTGCCAGCAGCTACAGCAAGGGCTCAACTAATGAAAAACTGTTTTTT. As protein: CASSYSKGSTNEKLFF.

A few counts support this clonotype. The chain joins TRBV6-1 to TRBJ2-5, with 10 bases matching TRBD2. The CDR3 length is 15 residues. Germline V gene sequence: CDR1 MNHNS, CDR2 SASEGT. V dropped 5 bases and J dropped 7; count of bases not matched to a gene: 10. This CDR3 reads CASSKTSGSVGTQYF. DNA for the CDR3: TGTGCCAGCAGTAAGACTAGCGGGTCGGTGGGGACCCAGTACTTC.

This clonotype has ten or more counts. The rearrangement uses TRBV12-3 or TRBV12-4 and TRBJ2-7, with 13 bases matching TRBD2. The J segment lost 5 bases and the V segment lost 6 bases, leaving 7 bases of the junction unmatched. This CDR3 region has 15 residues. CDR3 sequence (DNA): TGTGCCAGCAGCACACCGGGACTAGCGGGAAACGAGCAGTACTTC. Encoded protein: CASSTPGLAGNEQYF.

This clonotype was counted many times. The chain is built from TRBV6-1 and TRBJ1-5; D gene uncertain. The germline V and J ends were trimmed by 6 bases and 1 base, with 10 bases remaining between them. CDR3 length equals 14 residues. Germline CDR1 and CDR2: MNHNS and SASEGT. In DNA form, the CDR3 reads TGTGCCAGCAGAGCAGAGAGGAGCAATCAGCCCCAGCATTTT. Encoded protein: CASRAERSNQPQHF.

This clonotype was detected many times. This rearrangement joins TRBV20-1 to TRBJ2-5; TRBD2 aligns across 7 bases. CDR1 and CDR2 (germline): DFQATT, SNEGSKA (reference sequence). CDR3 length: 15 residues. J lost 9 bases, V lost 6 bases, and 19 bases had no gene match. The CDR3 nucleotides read TGCAGTGCGCTAGAGGTACCTAGCGGAGAGATGGCCCAGTACTTC. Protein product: CSALEVPSGEMAQYF.

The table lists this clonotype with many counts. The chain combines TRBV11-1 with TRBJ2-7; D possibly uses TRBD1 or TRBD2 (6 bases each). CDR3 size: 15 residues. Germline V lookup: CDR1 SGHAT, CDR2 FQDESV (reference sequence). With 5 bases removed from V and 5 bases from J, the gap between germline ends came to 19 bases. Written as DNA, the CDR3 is TGTGCCAGCAGCCGTAAGTCCGGGGGCAGGAACGAGCAGTACTTC. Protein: CASSRKSGGRNEQYF.

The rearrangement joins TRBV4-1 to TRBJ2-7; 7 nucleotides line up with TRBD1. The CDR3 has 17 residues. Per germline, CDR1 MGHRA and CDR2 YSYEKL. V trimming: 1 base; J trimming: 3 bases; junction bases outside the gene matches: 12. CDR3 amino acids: CASSQGGTGQMLYEQYF. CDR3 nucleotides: TGCGCCAGCAGCCAAGGCGGCACGGGACAGATGCTCTACGAGCAGTACTTC.

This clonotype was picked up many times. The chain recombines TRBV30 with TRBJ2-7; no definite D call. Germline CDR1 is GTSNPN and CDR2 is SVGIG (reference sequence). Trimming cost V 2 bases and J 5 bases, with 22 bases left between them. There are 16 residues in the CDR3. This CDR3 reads CAWSPGSSPPHHEQYF. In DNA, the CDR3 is TGTGCCTGGAGTCCCGGCTCATCACCTCCCCACCACGAGCAGTACTTC.

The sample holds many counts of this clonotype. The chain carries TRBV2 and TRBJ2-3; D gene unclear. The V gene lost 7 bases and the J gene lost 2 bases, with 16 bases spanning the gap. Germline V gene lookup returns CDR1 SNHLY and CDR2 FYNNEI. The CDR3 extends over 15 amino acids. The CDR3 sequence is CASTPGDRPTDTQYF. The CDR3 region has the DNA TGTGCCAGCACTCCGGGTGACCGACCCACAGATACGCAGTATTTT.

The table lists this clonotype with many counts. Here the CDR3 reads CASSYSRGNEQYF. DNA for the CDR3: TGTGCCAGCAGTTACTCTCGGGGAAACGAGCAGTACTTC. The chain combines TRBV6-2 or TRBV6-3 with TRBJ2-7, with a weak D call TRBD2 (5 bases). The CDR3 spans 13 residues. Per the germline V gene, CDR1 is MNHEY and CDR2 is SVGEGT. The V and J ends lost 0 bases and 5 bases respectively, with 8 bases between them.

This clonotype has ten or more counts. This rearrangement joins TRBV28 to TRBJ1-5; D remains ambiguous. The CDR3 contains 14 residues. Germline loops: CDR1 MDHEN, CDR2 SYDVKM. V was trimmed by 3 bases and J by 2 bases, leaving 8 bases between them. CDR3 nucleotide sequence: TGTGCCAGCAGTTTCAAGTGGGGCAATCAGCCCCAGCATTTT. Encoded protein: CASSFKWGNQPQHF.

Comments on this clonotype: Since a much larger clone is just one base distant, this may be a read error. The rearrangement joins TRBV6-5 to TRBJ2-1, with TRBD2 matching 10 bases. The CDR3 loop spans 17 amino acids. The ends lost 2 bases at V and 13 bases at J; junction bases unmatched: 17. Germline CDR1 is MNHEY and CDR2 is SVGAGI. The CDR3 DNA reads TGTGCCAGCAGTTACCGCAGCGGGAGGGCCGGATGGGAGACCCAGTTCTTC. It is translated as CASSYRSGRAGWETQFF.

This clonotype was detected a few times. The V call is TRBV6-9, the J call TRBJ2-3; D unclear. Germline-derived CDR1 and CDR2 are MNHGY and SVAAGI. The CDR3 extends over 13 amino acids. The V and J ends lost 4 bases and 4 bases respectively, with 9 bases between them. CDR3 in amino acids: CASSFLGADTQYF. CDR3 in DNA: TGTGCCAGCAGTTTCCTTGGCGCAGATACGCAGTATTTT.

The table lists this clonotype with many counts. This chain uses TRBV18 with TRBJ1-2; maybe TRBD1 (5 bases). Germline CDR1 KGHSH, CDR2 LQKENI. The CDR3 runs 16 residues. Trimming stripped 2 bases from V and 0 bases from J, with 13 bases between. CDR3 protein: CASSPSLTDTNYGYTF. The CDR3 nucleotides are TGTGCCAGCTCACCATCGCTGACAGACACTAACTATGGCTACACCTTC.

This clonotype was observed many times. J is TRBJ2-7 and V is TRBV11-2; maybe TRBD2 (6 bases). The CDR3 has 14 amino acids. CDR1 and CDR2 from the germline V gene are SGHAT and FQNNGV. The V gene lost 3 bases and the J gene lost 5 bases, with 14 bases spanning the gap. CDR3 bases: TGTGCCAGCAGCTTTGGTGGAGGGAGTCACGAGCAGTACTTC. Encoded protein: CASSFGGGSHEQYF.

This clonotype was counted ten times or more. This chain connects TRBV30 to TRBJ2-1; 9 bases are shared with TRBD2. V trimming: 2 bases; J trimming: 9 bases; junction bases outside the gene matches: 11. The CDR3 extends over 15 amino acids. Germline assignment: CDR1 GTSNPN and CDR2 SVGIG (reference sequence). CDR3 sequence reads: CAWSRESGRSTEQFF. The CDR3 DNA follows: TGTGCCTGGAGTAGGGAAAGCGGGAGGAGCACTGAGCAGTTCTTC.

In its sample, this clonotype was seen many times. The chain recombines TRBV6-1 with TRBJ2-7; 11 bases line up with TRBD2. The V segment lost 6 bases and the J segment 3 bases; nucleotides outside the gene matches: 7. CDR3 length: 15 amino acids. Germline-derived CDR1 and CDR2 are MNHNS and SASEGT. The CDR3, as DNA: TGTGCCAGCAGACTAGCGGGAGAGATTTACTACGAGCAGTACTTC. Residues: CASRLAGEIYYEQYF.

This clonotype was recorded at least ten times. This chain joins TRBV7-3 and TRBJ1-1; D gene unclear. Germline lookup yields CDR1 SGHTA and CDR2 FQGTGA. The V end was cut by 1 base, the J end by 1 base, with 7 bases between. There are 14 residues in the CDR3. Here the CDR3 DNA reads TGTGCCAGCAGCTTAAGCCCAAGGAACACTGAAGCTTTCTTT. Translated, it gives CASSLSPRNTEAFF.

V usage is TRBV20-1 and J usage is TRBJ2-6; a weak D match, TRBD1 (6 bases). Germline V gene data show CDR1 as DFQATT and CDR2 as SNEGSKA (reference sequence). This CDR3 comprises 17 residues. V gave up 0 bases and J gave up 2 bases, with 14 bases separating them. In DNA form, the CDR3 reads TGCAGTGCTAGAGATCAAGGGACAAAGGCTGGGGCCAACGTCCTGACTTTC. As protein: CSARDQGTKAGANVLTF.

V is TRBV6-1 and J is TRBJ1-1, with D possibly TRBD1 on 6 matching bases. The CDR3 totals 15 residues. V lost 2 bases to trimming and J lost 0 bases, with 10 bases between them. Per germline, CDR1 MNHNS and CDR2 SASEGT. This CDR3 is CASSEYGDMNTEAFF. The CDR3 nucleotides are TGTGCCAGCAGTGAATACGGGGACATGAACACTGAAGCTTTCTTT.

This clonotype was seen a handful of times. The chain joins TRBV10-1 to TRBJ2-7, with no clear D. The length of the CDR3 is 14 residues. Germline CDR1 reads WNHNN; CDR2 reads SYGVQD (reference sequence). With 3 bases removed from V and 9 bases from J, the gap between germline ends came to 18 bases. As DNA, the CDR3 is TGCGCCAGCAGTGACAGCACAACGGAGTTCGGGCAGTACTTC. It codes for CASSDSTTEFGQYF.

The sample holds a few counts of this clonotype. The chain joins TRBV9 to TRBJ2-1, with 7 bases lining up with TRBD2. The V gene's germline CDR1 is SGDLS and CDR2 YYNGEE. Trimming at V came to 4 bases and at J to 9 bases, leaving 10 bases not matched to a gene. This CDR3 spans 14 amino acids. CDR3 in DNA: TGTGCCAGCAGCCCGTGGAGCGGGGCGGCTGAGCAGTTCTTC. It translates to CASSPWSGAAEQFF.

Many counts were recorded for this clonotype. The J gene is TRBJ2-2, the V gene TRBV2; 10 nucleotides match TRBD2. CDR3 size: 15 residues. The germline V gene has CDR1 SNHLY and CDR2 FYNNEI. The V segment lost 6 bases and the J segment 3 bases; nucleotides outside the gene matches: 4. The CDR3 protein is CASRGLARYTGELFF. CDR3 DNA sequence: TGTGCCAGCAGGGGACTAGCGCGATACACCGGGGAGCTGTTTTTT.

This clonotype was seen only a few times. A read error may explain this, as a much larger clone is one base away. The CDR3 sequence: CANSQKRGGYEQYF. CDR3 in DNA: TGTGCCAACAGCCAAAAGAGGGGCGGCTACGAGCAGTACTTC. This sequence joins TRBV3-1 and TRBJ2-7; D possibly uses TRBD1 or TRBD2 (5 bases each). This CDR3 has 14 amino acids. In germline, CDR1 is LGHDT, CDR2 YNNKEL (reference sequence).

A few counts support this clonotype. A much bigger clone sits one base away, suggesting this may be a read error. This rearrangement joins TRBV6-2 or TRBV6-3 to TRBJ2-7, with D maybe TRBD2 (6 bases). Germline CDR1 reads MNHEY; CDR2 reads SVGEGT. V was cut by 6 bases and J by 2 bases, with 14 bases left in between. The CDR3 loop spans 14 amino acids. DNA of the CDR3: TGTGCCAGCAGGCTAGCGAGGAGTACCTACGAGCAGTACTTC. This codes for CASRLARSTYEQYF.

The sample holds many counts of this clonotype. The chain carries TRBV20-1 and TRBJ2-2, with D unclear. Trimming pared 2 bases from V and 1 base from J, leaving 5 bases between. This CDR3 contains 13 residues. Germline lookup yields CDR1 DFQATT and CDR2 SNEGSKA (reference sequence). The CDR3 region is CSARPGNTGELFF. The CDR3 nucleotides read TGCAGTGCTAGACCTGGGAACACCGGGGAGCTGTTTTTT.

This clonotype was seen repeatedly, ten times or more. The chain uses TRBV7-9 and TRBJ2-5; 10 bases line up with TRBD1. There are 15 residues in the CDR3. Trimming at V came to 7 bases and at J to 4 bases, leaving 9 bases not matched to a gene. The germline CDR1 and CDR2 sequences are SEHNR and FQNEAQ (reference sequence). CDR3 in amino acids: CASTQGQGGRETQYF. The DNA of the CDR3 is TGTGCCAGCACCCAAGGACAGGGGGGACGAGAGACCCAGTACTTC.

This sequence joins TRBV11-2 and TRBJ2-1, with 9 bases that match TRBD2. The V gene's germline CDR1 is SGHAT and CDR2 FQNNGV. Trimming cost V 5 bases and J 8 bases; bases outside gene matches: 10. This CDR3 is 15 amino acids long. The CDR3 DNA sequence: TGTGCCAGCAGCCAAATAGCGGGAGATCGCCATGAGCAGTTCTTC. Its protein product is CASSQIAGDRHEQFF.

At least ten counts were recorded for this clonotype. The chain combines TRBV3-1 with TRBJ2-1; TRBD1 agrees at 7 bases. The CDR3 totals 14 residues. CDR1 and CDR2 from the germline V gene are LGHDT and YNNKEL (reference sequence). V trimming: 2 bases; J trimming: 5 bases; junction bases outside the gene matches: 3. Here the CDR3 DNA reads TGTGCCAGCAGCCAATGGACAGGAGACAATGAGCAGTTCTTC. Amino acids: CASSQWTGDNEQFF.

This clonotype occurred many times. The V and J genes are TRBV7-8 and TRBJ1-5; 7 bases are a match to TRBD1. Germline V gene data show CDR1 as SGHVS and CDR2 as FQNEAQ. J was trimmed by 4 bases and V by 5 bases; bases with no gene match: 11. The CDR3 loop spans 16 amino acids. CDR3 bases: TGTGCCAGCAGCCCGCGGAGGGGACAGAAAAATCAGCCCCAGCATTTT. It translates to CASSPRRGQKNQPQHF.